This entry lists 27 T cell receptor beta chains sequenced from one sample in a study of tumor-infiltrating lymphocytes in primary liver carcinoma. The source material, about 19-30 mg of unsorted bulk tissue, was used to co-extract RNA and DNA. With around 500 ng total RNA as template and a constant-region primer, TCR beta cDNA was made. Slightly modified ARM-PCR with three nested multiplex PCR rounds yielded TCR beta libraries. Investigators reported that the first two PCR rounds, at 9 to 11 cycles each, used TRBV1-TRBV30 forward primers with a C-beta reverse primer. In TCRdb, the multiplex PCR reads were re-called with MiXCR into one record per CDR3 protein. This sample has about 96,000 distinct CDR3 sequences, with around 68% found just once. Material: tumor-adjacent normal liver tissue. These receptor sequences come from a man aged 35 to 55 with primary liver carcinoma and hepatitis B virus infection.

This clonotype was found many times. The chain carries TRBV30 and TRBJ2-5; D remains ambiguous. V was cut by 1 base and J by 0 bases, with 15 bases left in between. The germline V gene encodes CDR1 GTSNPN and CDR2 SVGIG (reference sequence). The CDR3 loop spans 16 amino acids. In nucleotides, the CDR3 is TGTGCCTGGAGTGGCCCCCCCCTGCCAGACCAAGAGACCCAGTACTTC. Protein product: CAWSGPPLPDQETQYF. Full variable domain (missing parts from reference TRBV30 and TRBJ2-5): SQTIHQWPATLVQPVGSPLSLECTVEGTSNPNLYWYRQAAGRGLQLLFYSVGIGQISSEVPQNLSASRPQDRQFILSSKKLLLSDSGFYLCAWSGPPLPDQETQYFGPGTRLLVL.

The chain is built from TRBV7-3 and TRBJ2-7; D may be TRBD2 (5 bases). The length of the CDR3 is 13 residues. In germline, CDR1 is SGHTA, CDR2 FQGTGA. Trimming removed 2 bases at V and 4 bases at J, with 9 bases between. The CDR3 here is CASSLREGYEQYF. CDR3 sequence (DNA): TGTGCCAGCAGCTTACGCGAGGGATACGAGCAGTACTTC.

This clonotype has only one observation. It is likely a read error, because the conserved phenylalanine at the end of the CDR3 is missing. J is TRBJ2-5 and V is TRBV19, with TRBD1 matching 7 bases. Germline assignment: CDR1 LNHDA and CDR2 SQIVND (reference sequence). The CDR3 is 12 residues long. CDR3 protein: CSTRDSRETQYS. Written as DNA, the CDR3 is TGTTCCACGAGGGACAGCCGGGAGACCCAGTACTCC.

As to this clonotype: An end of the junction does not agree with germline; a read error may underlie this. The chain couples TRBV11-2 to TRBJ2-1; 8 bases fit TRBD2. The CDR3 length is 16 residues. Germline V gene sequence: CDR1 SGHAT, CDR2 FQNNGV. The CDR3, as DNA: TGTGCCAGCAGATTGGATATCGGACTAGCCATGGGTGCGCAGGTCTTC. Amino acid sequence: CASRLDIGLAMGAQVF.

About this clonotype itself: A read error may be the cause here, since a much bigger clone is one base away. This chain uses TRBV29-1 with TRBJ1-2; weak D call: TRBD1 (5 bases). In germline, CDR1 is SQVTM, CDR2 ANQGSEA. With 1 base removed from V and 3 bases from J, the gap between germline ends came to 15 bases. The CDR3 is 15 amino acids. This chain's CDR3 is CSVEGEGRGDYGYTF. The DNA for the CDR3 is TGCAGCGTTGAAGGGGAAGGGAGGGGCGACTATGGCTACACCTTC.

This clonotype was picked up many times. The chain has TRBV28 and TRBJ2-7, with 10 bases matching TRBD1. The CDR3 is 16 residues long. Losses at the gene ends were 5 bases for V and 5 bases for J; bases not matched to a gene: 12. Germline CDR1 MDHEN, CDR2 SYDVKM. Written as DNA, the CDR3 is TGTGCCAGCAGTGCCCTTGGGGGGACAGGGGTCGACGAGCAGTACTTC. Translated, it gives CASSALGGTGVDEQYF.

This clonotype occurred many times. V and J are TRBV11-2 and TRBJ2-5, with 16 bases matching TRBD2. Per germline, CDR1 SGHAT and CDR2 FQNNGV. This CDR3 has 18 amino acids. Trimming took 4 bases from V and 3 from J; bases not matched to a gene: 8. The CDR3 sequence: CASSSMGLAGGPKETQYF. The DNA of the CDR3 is TGTGCCAGCAGCTCCATGGGACTAGCGGGAGGGCCGAAAGAGACCCAGTACTTC. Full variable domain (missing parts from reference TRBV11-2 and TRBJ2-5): EAGVAQSPRYKIIEKRQSVAFWCNPISGHATLYWYQQILGQGPKLLIQFQNNGVVDDSQLPKDRFSAERLKGVDSTLKIQPAKLEDSAVYLCASSSMGLAGGPKETQYFGPGTRLLVL.

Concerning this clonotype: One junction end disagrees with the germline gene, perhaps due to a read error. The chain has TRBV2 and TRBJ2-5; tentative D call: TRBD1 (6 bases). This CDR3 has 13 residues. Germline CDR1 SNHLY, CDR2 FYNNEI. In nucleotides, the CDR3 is TGTGCCACTAGAGGGGCAGGGGTCGGGACCAAGTACTTC. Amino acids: CATRGAGVGTKYF.

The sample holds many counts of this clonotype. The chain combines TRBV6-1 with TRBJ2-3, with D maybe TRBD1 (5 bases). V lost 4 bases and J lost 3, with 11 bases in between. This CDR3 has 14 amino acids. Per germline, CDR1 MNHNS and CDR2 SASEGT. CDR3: CASSVKQGTDTQYF. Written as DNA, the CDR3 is TGTGCCAGCAGTGTAAAGCAGGGAACAGATACGCAGTATTTT.

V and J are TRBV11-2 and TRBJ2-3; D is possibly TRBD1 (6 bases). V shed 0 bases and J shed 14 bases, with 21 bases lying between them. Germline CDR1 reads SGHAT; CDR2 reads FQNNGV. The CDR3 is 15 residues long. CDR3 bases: TGTGCCAGCAGCTTAGAGCGCGCAGGGCAGGGGTGTCTGTATTTT. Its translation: CASSLERAGQGCLYF.

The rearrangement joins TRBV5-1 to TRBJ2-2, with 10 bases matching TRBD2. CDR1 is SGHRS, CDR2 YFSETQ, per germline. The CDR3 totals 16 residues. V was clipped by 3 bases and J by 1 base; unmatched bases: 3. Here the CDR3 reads CASSWRTSGNTGELFF. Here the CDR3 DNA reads TGCGCCAGCAGCTGGCGGACTAGCGGGAACACCGGGGAGCTGTTTTTT.

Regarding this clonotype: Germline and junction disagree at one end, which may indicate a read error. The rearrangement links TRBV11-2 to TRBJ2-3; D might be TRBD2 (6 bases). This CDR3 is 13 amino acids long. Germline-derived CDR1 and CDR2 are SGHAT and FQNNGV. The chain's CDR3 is CASSSGEWGTQCF. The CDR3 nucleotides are TGTGCCAGCAGCTCGGGGGAGTGGGGTACGCAGTGTTTT.

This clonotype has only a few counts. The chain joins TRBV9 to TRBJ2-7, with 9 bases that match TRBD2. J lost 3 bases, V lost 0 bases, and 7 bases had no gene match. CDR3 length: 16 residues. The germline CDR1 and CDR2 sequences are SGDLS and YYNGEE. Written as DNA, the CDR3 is TGTGCCAGCAGCGTAGAGGGAGCGGGAGGCTTCTACGAGCAGTACTTC. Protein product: CASSVEGAGGFYEQYF.

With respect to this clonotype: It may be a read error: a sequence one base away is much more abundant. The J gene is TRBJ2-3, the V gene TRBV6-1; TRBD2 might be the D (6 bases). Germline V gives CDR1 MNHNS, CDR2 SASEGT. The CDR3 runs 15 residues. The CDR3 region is CASGDGGAQGDTQYF. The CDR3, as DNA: TGTGCCAGCGGTGACGGCGGGGCCCAGGGAGATACGCAGTATTTT.

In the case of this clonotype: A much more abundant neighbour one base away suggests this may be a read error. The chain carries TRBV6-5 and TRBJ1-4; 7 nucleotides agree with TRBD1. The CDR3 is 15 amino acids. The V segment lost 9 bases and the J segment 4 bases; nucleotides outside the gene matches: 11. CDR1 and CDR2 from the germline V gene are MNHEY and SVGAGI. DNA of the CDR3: TGTGCCAGTTTTCCGAGGGACAGCCTTAATGAAAAACTGTTTTTT. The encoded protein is CASFPRDSLNEKLFF.

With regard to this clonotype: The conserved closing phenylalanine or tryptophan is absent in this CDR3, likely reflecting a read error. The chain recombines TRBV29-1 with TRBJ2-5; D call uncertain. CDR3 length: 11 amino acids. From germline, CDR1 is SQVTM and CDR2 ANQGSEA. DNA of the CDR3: TGCAACGGCGGACCTCTAAAGACCCAGTACCTC. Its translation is CNGGPLKTQYL.

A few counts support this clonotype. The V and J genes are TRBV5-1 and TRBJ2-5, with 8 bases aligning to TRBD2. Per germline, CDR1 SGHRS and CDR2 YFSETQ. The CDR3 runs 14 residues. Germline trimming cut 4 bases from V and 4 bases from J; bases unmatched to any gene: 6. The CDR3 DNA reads TGCGCCAGCAGCGCGGGACTAGGAGTAGAGACCCAGTACTTC. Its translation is CASSAGLGVETQYF. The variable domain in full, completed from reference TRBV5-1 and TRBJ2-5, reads KAGVTQTPRYLIKTRGQQVTLSCSPISGHRSVSWYQQTPGQGLQFLFEYFSETQRNKGNFPGRFSGRQFSNSRSEMNVSTLELGDSALYLCASSAGLGVETQYFGPGTRLLVL.

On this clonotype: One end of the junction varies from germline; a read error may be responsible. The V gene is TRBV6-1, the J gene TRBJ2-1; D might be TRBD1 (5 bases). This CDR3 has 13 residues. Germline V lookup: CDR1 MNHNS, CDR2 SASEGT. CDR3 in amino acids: CVSSKDIHNEQFF. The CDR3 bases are TGTGTCAGCAGTAAGGACATCCACAATGAGCAGTTCTTC.

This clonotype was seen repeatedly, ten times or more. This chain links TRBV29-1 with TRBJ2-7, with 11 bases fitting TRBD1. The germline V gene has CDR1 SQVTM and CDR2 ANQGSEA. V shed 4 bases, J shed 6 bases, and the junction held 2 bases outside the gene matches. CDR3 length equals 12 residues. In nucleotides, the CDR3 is TGCAGCGTTGGGACAGGGGGCGGCGAGCAGTACTTC. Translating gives CSVGTGGGEQYF.

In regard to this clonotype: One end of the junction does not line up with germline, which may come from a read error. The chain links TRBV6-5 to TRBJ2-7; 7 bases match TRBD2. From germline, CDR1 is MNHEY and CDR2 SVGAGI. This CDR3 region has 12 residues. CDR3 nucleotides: TGTGCCATCACTAGCGACTCCTACGAACAGTACTTC. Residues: CAITSDSYEQYF.

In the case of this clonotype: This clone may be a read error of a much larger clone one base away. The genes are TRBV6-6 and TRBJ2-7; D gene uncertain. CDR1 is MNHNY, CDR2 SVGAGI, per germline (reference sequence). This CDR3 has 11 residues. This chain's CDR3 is CASSTHYEEYF. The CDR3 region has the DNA TGTGCCAGCAGCACCCATTACGAGGAGTACTTC.

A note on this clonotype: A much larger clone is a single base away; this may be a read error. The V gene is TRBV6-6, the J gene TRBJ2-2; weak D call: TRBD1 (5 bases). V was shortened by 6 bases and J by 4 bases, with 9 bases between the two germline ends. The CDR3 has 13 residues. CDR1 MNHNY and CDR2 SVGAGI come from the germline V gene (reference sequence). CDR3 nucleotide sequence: TGTGCCAGCAGCTCAAGGGGCACCGGGGAGCTGTTTTTT. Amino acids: CASSSRGTGELFF.

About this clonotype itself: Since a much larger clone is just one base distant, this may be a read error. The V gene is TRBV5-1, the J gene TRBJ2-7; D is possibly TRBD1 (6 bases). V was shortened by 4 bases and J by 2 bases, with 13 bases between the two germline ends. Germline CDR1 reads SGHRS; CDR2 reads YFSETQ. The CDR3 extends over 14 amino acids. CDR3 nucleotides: TGCGCCAGCAGCGGGGGCCCTTTGACCTACGAGCAGTACTTC. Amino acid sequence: CASSGGPLTYEQYF.

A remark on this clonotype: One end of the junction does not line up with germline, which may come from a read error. CDR3 sequence reads: CASCYEGATYEQYF. The CDR3 nucleotides are TGTGCCAGCTGTTACGAGGGGGCCACCTACGAGCAGTACTTC. The chain has TRBV6-5 and TRBJ2-7; 7 nucleotides agree with TRBD1. Germline V gene data show CDR1 as MNHEY and CDR2 as SVGAGI. The CDR3 has 14 residues.

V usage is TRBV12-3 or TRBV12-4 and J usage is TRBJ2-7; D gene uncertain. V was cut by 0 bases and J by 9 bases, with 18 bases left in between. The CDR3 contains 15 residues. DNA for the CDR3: TGTGCCAGCAGTTTAGCGGGCCAGGCCGGCCACGTGCAGTACTTC. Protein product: CASSLAGQAGHVQYF.

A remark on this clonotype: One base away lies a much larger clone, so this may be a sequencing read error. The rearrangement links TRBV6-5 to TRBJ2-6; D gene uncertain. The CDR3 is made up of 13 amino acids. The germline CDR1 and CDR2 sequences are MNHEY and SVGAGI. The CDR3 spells CAGSYGGANVLTF. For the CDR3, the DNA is TGTGCCGGCAGTTACGGTGGGGCCAACGTCCTGACTTTC.

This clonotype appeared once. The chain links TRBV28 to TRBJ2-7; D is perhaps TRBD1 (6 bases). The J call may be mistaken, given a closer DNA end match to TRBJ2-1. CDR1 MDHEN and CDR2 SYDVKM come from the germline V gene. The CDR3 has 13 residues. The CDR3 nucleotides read TGTGCCAGCAGTTCGGGACAAAACTACGAGCAGTTCTTC. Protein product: CASSSGQNYEQFF.